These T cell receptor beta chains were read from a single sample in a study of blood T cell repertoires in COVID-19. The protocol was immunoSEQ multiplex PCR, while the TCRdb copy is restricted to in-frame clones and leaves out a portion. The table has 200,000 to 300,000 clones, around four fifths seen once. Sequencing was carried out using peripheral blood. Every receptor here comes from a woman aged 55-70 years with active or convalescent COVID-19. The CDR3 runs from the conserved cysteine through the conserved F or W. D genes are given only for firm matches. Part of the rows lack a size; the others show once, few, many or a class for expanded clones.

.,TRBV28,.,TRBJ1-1,CASGSRTGLTEAFF,TGTGCCAGCGGCTCCCGTACAGGGCTCACTGAAGCTTTCTTT
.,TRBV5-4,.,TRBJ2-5,CASSSAWGGRETQYF,TGTGCCAGCAGCTCGGCCTGGGGGGGCCGAGAGACCCAGTACTTC
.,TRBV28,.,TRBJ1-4,CASSFGEGSVRKLFF,TGTGCCAGCAGTTTCGGGGAGGGCAGTGTGCGAAAACTGTTTTTT
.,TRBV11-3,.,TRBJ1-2,CASSSLHYGYTF,TGTGCCAGCAGCTCTCTCCACTATGGCTACACCTTC
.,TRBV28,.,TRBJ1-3,CASSSGLPGGSGNTIYF,TGTGCCAGCAGCTCGGGACTCCCGGGAGGGTCTGGAAACACCATATATTTT
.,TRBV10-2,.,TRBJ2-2,CASRSTGSTGELFF,TGCGCCAGCAGATCCACGGGAAGCACCGGGGAGCTGTTTTTT
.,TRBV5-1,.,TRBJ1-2,CASSPQDYGYTF,TGCGCCAGCAGCCCCCAGGACTATGGCTACACCTTC
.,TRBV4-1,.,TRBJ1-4,CASSQDLGSGKRKLFF,TGCGCCAGCAGCCAAGATTTAGGAAGTGGTAAGCGAAAACTGTTTTTT
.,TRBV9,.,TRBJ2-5,CASSVSPGTSGETQYF,TGTGCCAGCAGCGTGTCCCCCGGGACATCGGGGGAGACCCAGTACTTC
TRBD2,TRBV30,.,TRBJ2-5,CAWNSLGVAGGGETQYF,TGTGCCTGGAACTCCCTTGGGGTAGCGGGAGGGGGTGAGACCCAGTACTTC
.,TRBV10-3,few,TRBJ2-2,CAITKQGPGTGELFF,TGTGCCATCACAAAACAGGGCCCCGGCACCGGGGAGCTGTTTTTT
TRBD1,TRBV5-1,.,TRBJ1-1,CASSYFSGTVEAFF,TGCGCCAGCAGCTATTTTTCCGGGACAGTTGAAGCTTTCTTT
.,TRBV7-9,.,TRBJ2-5,CASSVMGETQYF,TGTGCCAGCAGCGTTATGGGCGAGACCCAGTACTTC
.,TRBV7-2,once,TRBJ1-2,CASSPQGRDHGYTF,TGTGCCAGCAGCCCCCAAGGGAGGGACCATGGCTACACCTTC
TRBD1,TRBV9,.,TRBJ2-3,CASSVTGDPMNTQYF,TGTGCCAGCAGCGTGACAGGGGACCCCATGAATACGCAGTATTTT
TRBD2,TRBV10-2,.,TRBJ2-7,CASRGGDSDFYEQYF,TGCGCCAGCAGGGGGGGGGACTCCGACTTCTACGAGCAGTACTTC
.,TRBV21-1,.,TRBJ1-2,CASSKGRDRDFYGYTF,TGTGCCAGCAGCAAAGGGCGAGACAGGGATTTCTATGGCTACACCTTC
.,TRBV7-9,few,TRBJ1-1,CASSLETANTEAFF,TGTGCCAGCAGCTTAGAAACAGCGAACACTGAAGCTTTCTTT
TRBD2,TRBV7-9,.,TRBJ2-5,CASSLSTSGGSQETQYF,TGTGCCAGCAGCCTATCGACTAGCGGGGGTTCCCAAGAGACCCAGTACTTC
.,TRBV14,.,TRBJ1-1,CASSSTAGAEAFF,TGTGCCAGCAGCTCGACAGCGGGGGCTGAAGCTTTCTTT
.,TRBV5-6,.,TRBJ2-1,CASTLPTTSGNNEQFF,TGTGCCAGCACCCTACCTACGACCTCGGGGAATAATGAGCAGTTCTTC
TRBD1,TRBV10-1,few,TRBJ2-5,CASSKNRGETQYF,TGCGCCAGCAGTAAAAACAGGGGGGAGACCCAGTACTTC
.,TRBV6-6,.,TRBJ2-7,CASSPGTHLYEGYF,TGTGCCAGCAGTCCCGGGACTCATCTCTACGAGGGGTACTTC
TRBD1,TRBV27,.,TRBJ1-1,CASSLYQGAREAFF,TGTGCCAGCAGTTTATACCAGGGGGCGAGGGAAGCTTTCTTT
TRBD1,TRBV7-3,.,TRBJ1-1,CASSLNAGGYTEAFF,TGTGCCAGCAGCTTAAATGCAGGGGGCTACACTGAAGCTTTCTTT
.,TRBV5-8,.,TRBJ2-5,CASSRRRETQYF,TGTGCCAGCAGCCGCCGGAGGGAGACCCAGTACTTC
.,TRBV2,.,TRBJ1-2,CASSEEPVPMDGYTF,TGTGCCAGCAGTGAAGAACCGGTACCGATGGATGGCTACACCTTC
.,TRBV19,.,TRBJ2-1,CASSPRVQLERHNEQFF,TGTGCCAGTAGTCCCCGGGTCCAACTGGAACGTCACAATGAGCAGTTCTTC
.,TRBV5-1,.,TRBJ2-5,CASSPIIVSQETQYF,TGCGCCAGCAGCCCCATAATAGTTTCCCAAGAGACCCAGTACTTC
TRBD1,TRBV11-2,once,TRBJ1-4,CASSSTGMLGKLFF,TGTGCCAGCAGCTCGACAGGGATGCTTGGAAAACTGTTTTTT
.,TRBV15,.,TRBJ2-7,CATSRDGNREHEQYF,TGTGCCACCAGCAGAGACGGAAACAGGGAGCACGAGCAGTACTTC
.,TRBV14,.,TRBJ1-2,CASSQDGATYGYTF,TGTGCCAGCAGCCAAGATGGGGCAACTTATGGCTACACCTTC
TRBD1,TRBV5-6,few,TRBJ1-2,CASSQMTGDYGYTF,TGTGCCAGCAGCCAGATGACAGGGGACTATGGCTACACCTTC
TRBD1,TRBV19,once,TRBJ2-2,CASSPRTGGTGELFF,TGTGCCAGTAGTCCGAGGACAGGGGGCACCGGGGAGCTGTTTTTT
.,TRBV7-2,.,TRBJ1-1,CASSLASRETEAFF,TGTGCCAGCAGCTTAGCGTCACGGGAAACTGAAGCTTTCTTT
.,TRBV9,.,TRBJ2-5,CASSGPSAETQYF,TGTGCCAGCAGCGGGCCTAGCGCGGAGACCCAGTACTTC
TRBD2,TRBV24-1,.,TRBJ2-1,CATSVAGGFYNEQFF,TGTGCCACCAGTGTAGCGGGGGGCTTCTACAATGAGCAGTTCTTC
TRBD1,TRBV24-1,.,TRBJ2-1,CATSDFHGRGRNEQFF,TGTGCCACCAGTGATTTTCACGGCAGGGGGCGAAATGAGCAGTTCTTC
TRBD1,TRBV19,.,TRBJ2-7,CASTPDRRSSYEQYF,TGTGCCAGTACTCCGGACAGGAGAAGCTCCTACGAGCAGTACTTC
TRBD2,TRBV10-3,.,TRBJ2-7,CAISDNGLAEISYEQYF,TGTGCCATCAGTGATAACGGACTAGCGGAGATCTCCTACGAGCAGTACTTC
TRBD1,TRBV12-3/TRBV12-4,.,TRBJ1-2,CASSHRTGGGYTF,TGTGCCAGCAGCCATCGGACAGGGGGTGGCTACACCTTC
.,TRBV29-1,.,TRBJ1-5,CSVAASTSSNQPQHF,TGCAGCGTTGCGGCCTCGACAAGTAGCAATCAGCCCCAGCATTTT
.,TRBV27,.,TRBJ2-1,CASSGAGRSSYNEQFF,TGTGCCAGCAGTGGCGCGGGGCGTAGCTCCTACAATGAGCAGTTCTTC
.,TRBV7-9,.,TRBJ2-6,CASSLPPGANVLTF,TGTGCCAGCAGCCTCCCCCCTGGGGCCAACGTCCTGACTTTC
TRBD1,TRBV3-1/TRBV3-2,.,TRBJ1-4,CASSQGQGAFNEKLFF,TGTGCCAGCAGCCAAGGACAGGGGGCATTTAATGAAAAACTGTTTTTT
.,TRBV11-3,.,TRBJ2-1,CASSPLDWWGAGEQFF,TGTGCCAGCAGCCCTTTAGATTGGTGGGGAGCAGGAGAGCAGTTCTTC
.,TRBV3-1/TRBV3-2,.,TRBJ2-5,CASSPRPGGWETQYF,TGTGCCAGCAGCCCAAGACCAGGGGGGTGGGAGACCCAGTACTTC
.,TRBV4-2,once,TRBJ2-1,CASTAGTDLNEQFF,TGTGCCAGCACCGCGGGGACTGATCTCAATGAGCAGTTCTTC
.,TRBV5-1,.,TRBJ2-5,CASSFEFQETQYF,TGCGCCAGCAGCTTCGAGTTCCAAGAGACCCAGTACTTC
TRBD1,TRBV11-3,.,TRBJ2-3,CASSSVRTGSFTDTQYF,TGTGCCAGCAGCTCCGTTAGGACAGGGTCGTTCACAGATACGCAGTATTTT
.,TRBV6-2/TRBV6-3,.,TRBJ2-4,CASSWAIGENIQYF,TGTGCCAGCAGTTGGGCGATAGGTGAAAACATTCAGTACTTC
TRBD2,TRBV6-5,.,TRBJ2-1,CASRRAGVGNEQFF,TGTGCCAGCAGAAGAGCGGGAGTGGGCAATGAGCAGTTCTTC
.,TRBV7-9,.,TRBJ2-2,CASSPSNTGELFF,TGTGCCAGCAGCCCTTCGAACACCGGGGAGCTGTTTTTT
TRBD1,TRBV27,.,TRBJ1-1,CASSHRGRSTEAFF,TGTGCCAGCAGCCACAGGGGGAGAAGCACTGAAGCTTTCTTT
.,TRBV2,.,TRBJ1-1,CASTRIGVNTEAFF,TGTGCCAGCACCCGAATAGGGGTGAACACTGAAGCTTTCTTT
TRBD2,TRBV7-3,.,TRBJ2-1,CASSPIPGLAANEQFF,TGTGCCAGCAGCCCGATTCCGGGACTAGCGGCTAATGAGCAGTTCTTC
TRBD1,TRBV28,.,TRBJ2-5,CASSLGQGRTETQYF,TGTGCCAGCAGTTTAGGACAGGGGCGTACCGAGACCCAGTACTTC
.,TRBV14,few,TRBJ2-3,CASSQGFGRSDTQYF,TGTGCCAGCAGCCAAGGATTTGGGAGGTCAGATACGCAGTATTTT
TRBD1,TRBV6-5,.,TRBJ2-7,CASRRTGSYEQYF,TGTGCCAGCCGACGGACAGGGAGCTACGAGCAGTACTTC